The clone carrying this T cell receptor (beta chain) was counted once. The data stem from a study of blood T cell repertoires in COVID-19. Study summary: Collection of acute and convalescent COVID-19 samples took place in the United States, Italy and Spain. PBMCs, B-cell-depleted T cells, or T cells were the source of the cDNA or gDNA that made up the material.

Seattle cases were enrolled at active infection and followed longitudinally. V was shortened by 3 bases and J by 0 bases, with 18 bases between the two germline ends. Germline V gene data show CDR1 as SGHVS and CDR2 as FQNEAQ. The CDR3 totals 18 residues. Original handling: How many nucleated cells were present was estimated from reference gene primer amplification. Assay used: immunoSEQ multiplex PCR; TCRdb lists only in-frame clones, some missing. Clonal size and the V and J genes are those of that table, whereas D and trimming came from the DNA. The sample has over 100,000 clones, about nine tenths seen once.

The specimen was peripheral blood. The chain employs TRBV7-8 and TRBJ1-3, with D possibly being TRBD1 (6 bases). The receptor comes from a woman between 50 and 59 years old with COVID-19, enrolled during active disease. The CDR3 loop reads CASSFSPIQGRSGNTIYF. The CDR3 DNA reads as TGTGCCAGCAGCTTCTCTCCAATACAGGGCCGCTCTGGAAACACCATATATTTT.